Each of the 19 T cell receptor beta chains below was sequenced from the same sample in a study of identical twins. TCRdb called the 5' RACE reads again in MiXCR, with one record for every CDR3 protein. The top ten hold roughly 8.9% of the sample, which has around 370,000 distinct CDR3 sequences, roughly 9% seen once. Sequencing was performed on naive T cells sorted from blood. The receptor source for this set is a woman in her forties or fifties in good health.

J is TRBJ2-1 and V is TRBV15; TRBD2 agrees at 7 bases. The CDR3 is made up of 15 amino acids. V was clipped by 5 bases and J by 8 bases; unmatched bases: 12. Germline V gene sequence: CDR1 LNHNV, CDR2 YYDKDF (reference sequence). The CDR3 protein is CATSSPRGSYDEQFF. The CDR3 DNA reads TGTGCCACCAGCTCCCCACGCGGGAGTTATGATGAGCAGTTCTTC.

The chain couples TRBV5-6 to TRBJ2-3, with D unresolved. Germline V CDR1 and CDR2: SGHDT, YYEEEE. The CDR3 contains 13 residues. V was clipped by 4 bases and J by 1 base, with 7 bases between them. CDR3: CASSPEGTDTQYF. For the CDR3, the DNA is TGTGCCAGCAGCCCTGAGGGCACAGATACGCAGTATTTT. Supplemented by reference TRBV5-6 and TRBJ2-3, the full variable domain reads DAGVTQSPTHLIKTRGQQVTLRCSPKSGHDTVSWYQQALGQGPQFIFQYYEEEERQRGNFPDRFSGHQFPNYSSELNVNALLLGDSALYLCASSPEGTDTQYFGPGTRLTVL.

This sequence joins TRBV6-1 and TRBJ1-1; D remains ambiguous. Germline lookup yields CDR1 MNHNS and CDR2 SASEGT. The V end was cut by 6 bases, the J end by 1 base, with 15 bases between. CDR3 length: 15 amino acids. CDR3 DNA sequence: TGTGCCAGCAGGACGGGAGGCGTTCCGAACACTGAAGCTTTCTTT. It encodes CASRTGGVPNTEAFF.

This clonotype has more than one count but fewer than ten. This chain joins TRBV7-9 and TRBJ2-1, with no clear D. Trimming took 1 base from V and 9 from J, leaving 13 bases between them. The CDR3 spans 14 residues. Per the germline V gene, CDR1 is SEHNR and CDR2 is FQNEAQ (reference sequence). DNA for the CDR3: TGTGCCAGCAGCTTAGACCTTGTTGCTGGTGAGCAGTTCTTC. Translation gives CASSLDLVAGEQFF.

A few counts support this clonotype. V is TRBV6-5 and J is TRBJ2-7; D might be TRBD2 (5 bases). The CDR3 is made up of 14 amino acids. The V gene lost 0 bases and the J gene lost 3 bases, with 9 bases spanning the gap. CDR1 MNHEY and CDR2 SVGAGI come from the germline V gene. CDR3 loop: CASSYSNGIYEQYF. In nucleotides, the CDR3 is TGTGCCAGCAGTTACTCTAACGGGATCTACGAGCAGTACTTC.

The V and J genes are TRBV7-2 and TRBJ2-7; D is ambiguous. V lost 6 bases and J 6 bases, leaving 12 bases between the germline ends. CDR3 length: 12 residues. Germline V lookup: CDR1 SGHTA, CDR2 FQGNSA. CDR3 sequence (DNA): TGTGCCAGCAGGGGCAGGCTGGCCGAGCAGTACTTC. This gives the protein CASRGRLAEQYF.

This clonotype has ten or more counts. The chain combines TRBV12-3 or TRBV12-4 with TRBJ2-3; D not certain. V was clipped by 5 bases and J by 4 bases, with 13 bases between them. The CDR3 length is 14 residues. DNA of the CDR3: TGTGCCAGCAGTGATTCCGACGGAGCAGATACGCAGTATTTT. Residues: CASSDSDGADTQYF.

In this sample, this clonotype turned up many times. The chain recombines TRBV27 with TRBJ1-5, with TRBD1 matching over 8 bases. This CDR3 is built from 15 residues. The J segment lost 7 bases and the V segment lost 2 bases, leaving 7 bases of the junction unmatched. Germline values: CDR1 MNHEY, CDR2 SMNVEV (reference sequence). The CDR3: CASSLTGGRGQPQHF. The CDR3 DNA follows: TGTGCCAGCAGTTTAACAGGGGGAAGGGGACAGCCCCAGCATTTT.

The genes are TRBV12-3 or TRBV12-4 and TRBJ1-5, with a weak D call TRBD1 (5 bases). V lost 7 bases and J 6 bases, leaving 13 bases between the germline ends. The CDR3 runs 13 residues. The CDR3 protein is CASTAGGSQPQHF. Written as DNA, the CDR3 is TGTGCCAGCACCGCTGGGGGAAGTCAGCCCCAGCATTTT.

J is TRBJ1-5 and V is TRBV12-5, with a weak D call TRBD1 (5 bases). The CDR3 covers 15 residues. Trimming removed 3 bases at V and 5 bases at J, with 14 bases between. CDR1 and CDR2 from the germline V gene are LGHNT and FRNRAP. CDR3 protein: CASGFGAGTYQPQHF. For the CDR3, the DNA is TGTGCTAGTGGTTTTGGGGCAGGAACTTATCAGCCCCAGCATTTT.

This clonotype turned up a few times. CDR3 nucleotides: TGCAGTGCTAGTCCACAGGGGGCGCGCGGCAATCAGCCCCAGCATTTT. It translates to CSASPQGARGNQPQHF. The chain carries TRBV20-1 and TRBJ1-5, with 9 bases that match TRBD1. The J segment lost 2 bases and the V segment lost 3 bases, leaving 8 bases of the junction unmatched. Per germline, CDR1 DFQATT and CDR2 SNEGSKA (reference sequence). The CDR3 has 16 residues.

The V call is TRBV5-1, the J call TRBJ2-7; TRBD2 matches 13 bases. The germline V gene encodes CDR1 SGHRS and CDR2 YFSETQ. This CDR3 has 17 amino acids. With 1 base clipped from V and 4 bases from J, the junction kept 8 bases outside the gene matches. This CDR3 reads CASSLHPTSGRKYEQYF. In DNA, the CDR3 is TGCGCCAGCAGCTTGCACCCGACTAGCGGGAGGAAGTACGAGCAGTACTTC.

This clonotype showed up many times. V and J are TRBV5-1 and TRBJ2-3; 9 bases are shared with TRBD2. V trimming: 5 bases; J trimming: 6 bases; junction bases outside the gene matches: 7. The CDR3 has 14 residues. Germline V gives CDR1 SGHRS, CDR2 YFSETQ. The CDR3 region has the DNA TGCGCCAGCAGTAGCGGGAGACCGGAGGATACGCAGTATTTT. Protein product: CASSSGRPEDTQYF.

This clonotype was picked up many times. The chain links TRBV12-3 or TRBV12-4 to TRBJ2-1; D gene unclear. V was pared by 4 bases and J by 4 bases, with 2 bases between. The CDR3 consists of 11 residues. The CDR3 DNA reads TGTGCCAGCAGTTCTTACAATGAGCAGTTCTTC. Translated, it gives CASSSYNEQFF.

The chain combines TRBV20-1 with TRBJ1-4; tentative D call: TRBD1 (6 bases). The CDR3 has 17 residues. V dropped 6 bases and J dropped 0 bases, with 20 bases sitting between them. In germline, CDR1 is DFQATT, CDR2 SNEGSKA (reference sequence). As DNA, the CDR3 is TGCAGTGCCATCCGCCAGGGGTTGCATGCAACTAATGAAAAACTGTTTTTT. It is translated as CSAIRQGLHATNEKLFF.

This clonotype was counted only a few times. CDR3 sequence reads: CASSLIVQGVETQYF. CDR3 DNA sequence: TGTGCCAGCAGCTTAATTGTCCAGGGAGTGGAGACCCAGTACTTC. This chain connects TRBV7-9 to TRBJ2-5; tentatively, D is TRBD1 or TRBD2 (5 bases each). Germline lookup yields CDR1 SEHNR and CDR2 FQNEAQ (reference sequence). The CDR3 covers 15 residues. Between the trimmed V and J ends, which lost 2 bases and 5 bases, there was a span of 15 bases.

This clonotype was counted many times. The V and J genes are TRBV5-5 and TRBJ2-1, with 7 bases aligning to TRBD1. V lost 0 bases, J lost 4 bases, and 10 bases stayed unmatched. The V gene's germline CDR1 is SGHKS and CDR2 YYEKEE (reference sequence). The CDR3 loop spans 17 amino acids. CDR3 in amino acids: CASSLGLGDSIYNEQFF. In nucleotides, the CDR3 is TGTGCCAGCAGCTTGGGGTTGGGGGACAGCATATACAATGAGCAGTTCTTC.

This clonotype was observed a handful of times. The gene calls are TRBV14 and TRBJ2-2; 9 bases align to TRBD2. CDR1 and CDR2 from the germline V gene are SGHDN and FVKESK. V gave up 2 bases and J gave up 4 bases; unmatched junction bases: 5. This CDR3 has 16 residues. CDR3 coding DNA: TGTGCCAGCAGCCAAATAGCGGGAGAAGGCACCGGGGAGCTGTTTTTT. Amino acids: CASSQIAGEGTGELFF.

V gene TRBV30 combines with J gene TRBJ2-2; unclear D gene. The CDR3 runs to 14 residues. Trimming stripped 3 bases from V and 3 bases from J, with 11 bases between. Germline V lookup: CDR1 GTSNPN, CDR2 SVGIG (reference sequence). The CDR3 protein is CAWRYSSYTGELFF. CDR3 in DNA: TGTGCCTGGAGGTACAGTAGTTACACCGGGGAGCTGTTTTTT.